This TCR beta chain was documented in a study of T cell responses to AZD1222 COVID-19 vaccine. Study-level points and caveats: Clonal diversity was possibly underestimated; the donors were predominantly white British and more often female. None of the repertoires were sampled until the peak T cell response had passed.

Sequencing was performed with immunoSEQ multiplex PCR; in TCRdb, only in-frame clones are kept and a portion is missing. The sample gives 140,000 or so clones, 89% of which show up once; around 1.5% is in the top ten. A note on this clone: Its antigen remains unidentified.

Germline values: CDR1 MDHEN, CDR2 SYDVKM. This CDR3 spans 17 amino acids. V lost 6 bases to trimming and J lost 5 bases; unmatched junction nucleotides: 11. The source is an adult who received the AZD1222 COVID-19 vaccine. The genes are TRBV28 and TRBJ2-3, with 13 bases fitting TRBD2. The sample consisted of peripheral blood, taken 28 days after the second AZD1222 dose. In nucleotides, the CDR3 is TGTGCCAGCAGGGGACTAGCGGGATCATTTTTAGGAGATACGCAGTATTTT. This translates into CASRGLAGSFLGDTQYF.